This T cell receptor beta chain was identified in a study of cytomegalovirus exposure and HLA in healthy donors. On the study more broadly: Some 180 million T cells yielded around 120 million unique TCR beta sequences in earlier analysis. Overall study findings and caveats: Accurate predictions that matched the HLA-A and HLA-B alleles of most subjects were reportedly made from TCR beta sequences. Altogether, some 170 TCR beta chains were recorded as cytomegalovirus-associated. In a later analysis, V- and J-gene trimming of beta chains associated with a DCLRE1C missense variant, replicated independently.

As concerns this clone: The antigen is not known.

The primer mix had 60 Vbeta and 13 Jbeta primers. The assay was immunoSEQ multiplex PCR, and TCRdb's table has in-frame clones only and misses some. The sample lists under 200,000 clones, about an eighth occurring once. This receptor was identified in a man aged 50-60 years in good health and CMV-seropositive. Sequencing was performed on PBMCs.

The CDR3 DNA reads as TGTGCCAGCAGCAGGGCCGGGGGGCGGACCGGGGAGCTGTTTTTT. It yields the protein CASSRAGGRTGELFF. The gene calls are TRBV5-4 and TRBJ2-2; a weak D match, TRBD2 (7 bases). This CDR3 region has 15 residues. Germline CDR1 is SGHNT and CDR2 is YYREEE (reference sequence). V lost 4 bases and J 5 bases, leaving 15 bases between the germline ends.